This TCR beta chain originates from a study of blood T cell repertoires in COVID-19. Study at large: Samples came from the United States, Italy and Spain, spanning acute and convalescent COVID-19.

V was clipped by 4 bases and J by 8 bases, with 12 bases between them. The germline gives CDR1 SGDLS, CDR2 YYNGEE. The CDR3 has 12 amino acids. Clones were sequenced by immunoSEQ multiplex PCR, and TCRdb holds only the in-frame ones, with some missing. The sample shows a few hundred thousand clones, around 85% of them seen only once. Sequencing input: PBMCs or T cells enriched from blood (not recorded which). The chain employs TRBV9 and TRBJ1-2; TRBD1 is a possible D gene (6 bases). This receptor was obtained from a middle-aged woman with acute COVID-19. The chain's CDR3 is CASSLWTDGYTF. The CDR3 region has the DNA TGTGCCAGCAGCCTTTGGACAGACGGCTACACCTTC.